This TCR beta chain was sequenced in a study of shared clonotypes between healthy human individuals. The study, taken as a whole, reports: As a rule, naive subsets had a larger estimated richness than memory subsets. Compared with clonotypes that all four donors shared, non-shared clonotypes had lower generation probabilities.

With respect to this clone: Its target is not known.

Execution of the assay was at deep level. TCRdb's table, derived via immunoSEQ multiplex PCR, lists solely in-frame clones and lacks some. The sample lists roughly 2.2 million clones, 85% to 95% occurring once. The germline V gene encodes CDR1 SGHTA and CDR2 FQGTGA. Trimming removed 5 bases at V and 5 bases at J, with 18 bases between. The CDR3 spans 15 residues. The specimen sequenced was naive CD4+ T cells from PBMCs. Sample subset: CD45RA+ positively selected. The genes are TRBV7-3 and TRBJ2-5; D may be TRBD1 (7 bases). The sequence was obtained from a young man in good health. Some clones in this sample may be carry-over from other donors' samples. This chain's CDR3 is CASSPGEVGQETQYF. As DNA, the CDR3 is TGTGCCAGCAGCCCGGGGGAGGTGGGACAGGAGACCCAGTACTTC.